Listed below are T cell receptor beta chains from one sample, sequenced in a study of control samples from healthy donors and cancer patients. Profiling relied on immunoSEQ multiplex PCR, and the TCRdb table lists in-frame clones only, not all of them. The table shows 130,000 or so clones, with roughly 87% occurring only once. Sequencing was performed on blood. All receptors come from a man between 35 and 55 years old in good health. Both conserved end residues are part of each CDR3. The order of the fields is D gene, clone size, V gene, J gene, CDR3 protein, CDR3 DNA. D genes are given only for firm matches. Where a row states a size, it is once, few, many or the class of an expanded clone; other rows omit it.

>TRBD2|.|TRBV9|TRBJ2-3
CASSVVSGGTSTDTQYF
TGTGCCAGCAGCGTAGTTAGCGGGGGGACTAGCACAGATACGCAGTATTTT
>.|.|TRBV10-3|TRBJ1-1
CAIRDQALNTEAFF
TGTGCCATCAGGGATCAGGCCCTGAACACTGAAGCTTTCTTT
>.|few|TRBV5-4|TRBJ1-6
CASSRNQGFNSPLHF
TGTGCCAGCAGCCGGAACCAGGGATTCAATTCACCCCTCCACTTT
>TRBD1|.|TRBV11-3|TRBJ2-7
CASSLVGTGAYEQYF
TGTGCCAGCAGCTTAGTTGGGACAGGAGCCTACGAGCAGTACTTC
>.|.|TRBV9|TRBJ2-5
CASSGNPRDPLRHKETQYF
TGTGCCAGCAGCGGAAACCCCCGGGATCCCCTTCGACACAAAGAGACCCAGTACTTC
>.|.|TRBV12-3/TRBV12-4|TRBJ2-5
CASAPRLQETQYF
TGTGCCAGCGCCCCCCGGCTACAAGAGACCCAGTACTTC
>TRBD1|.|TRBV5-1|TRBJ1-3
CASSLDRGLGNTIYF
TGCGCCAGCAGCTTGGACAGGGGGCTCGGAAACACCATATATTTT
>.|.|TRBV30|TRBJ2-7
CAWDLTGAFYEQYF
TGTGCCTGGGACCTCACGGGCGCCTTCTACGAGCAGTACTTC
>.|.|TRBV5-1|TRBJ1-1
CASSWGLQANTEAFF
TGCGCCAGCAGCTGGGGACTTCAAGCGAACACTGAAGCTTTCTTT
>.|.|TRBV20-1|TRBJ1-2
CSASRQNYGGGYTF
TGCAGTGCTAGTCGCCAGAATTATGGAGGGGGCTACACCTTC
>.|.|TRBV6-6|TRBJ2-2
CASSPTGAGTGELFF
TGTGCCAGCAGTCCCACAGGGGCGGGAACCGGGGAGCTGTTTTTT
>.|.|TRBV5-8|TRBJ1-6
CASSPRTLSPLHF
TGTGCCAGCAGCCCTCGGACCCTTTCACCCCTCCACTTT
>.|.|TRBV5-1|TRBJ2-5
CASSLKEGGTQYF
TGCGCCAGCAGCTTGAAGGAGGGAGGGACCCAGTACTTC
>.|once|TRBV4-2|TRBJ2-5
CASSKNPAGAGRETQYF
TGTGCCAGCAGCAAAAATCCTGCGGGGGCTGGGCGAGAGACCCAGTACTTC
>TRBD2|once|TRBV10-3|TRBJ2-3
CAISKRLAAEDTQYF
TGTGCCATCAGCAAAAGACTAGCGGCGGAAGATACGCAGTATTTT
>TRBD1|few|TRBV25-1|TRBJ1-5
CASSDGDRATDQPQHF
TGTGCCAGCAGTGATGGGGACAGGGCTACCGATCAGCCCCAGCATTTT
>.|once|TRBV4-1|TRBJ2-3
CASSPRGADDTQYF
TGCGCCAGCAGCCCGCGGGGAGCTGATGATACGCAGTATTTT
>.|.|TRBV18|TRBJ2-7
CASSPTKVSYEQYF
TGTGCCAGCTCACCGACTAAGGTGTCCTACGAGCAGTACTTC
>.|.|TRBV11-3|TRBJ1-2
CASSQTNFHGETNYGYTF
TGTGCCAGCAGCCAAACTAACTTCCACGGTGAGACTAACTATGGCTACACCTTC
>.|.|TRBV7-9|TRBJ2-3
CASSADRDTQYF
TGTGCCAGCAGCGCCGACAGAGATACGCAGTATTTT
>.|.|TRBV29-1|TRBJ2-5
CSVLGSAQYF
TGCAGCGTTCTGGGTTCCGCCCAGTACTTC
>.|.|TRBV7-6|TRBJ1-5
CASSRKTETPQHF
TGTGCCAGCAGCCGGAAGACAGAAACGCCCCAGCATTTT
>TRBD2|few|TRBV3-1/TRBV3-2|TRBJ2-3
CASSQRISLAGVLSDTQYF
TGTGCCAGCAGCCAACGGATATCTTTAGCGGGGGTGTTGTCAGATACGCAGTATTTT
>.|.|TRBV15|TRBJ1-4
CATSRDRGGEKLFF
TGTGCCACCAGCAGAGACAGGGGAGGTGAAAAACTGTTTTTT
>.|.|TRBV7-2|TRBJ1-5
CASSLDKAQPQHF
TGTGCCAGCAGCTTAGACAAGGCTCAGCCCCAGCATTTT
>.|.|TRBV7-2|TRBJ2-2
CASSLAGASLPGELFF
TGTGCCAGCAGCTTAGCGGGGGCAAGTCTACCCGGGGAGCTGTTTTTT
>TRBD1|.|TRBV28|TRBJ1-2
CATRQGTNYGYTF
TGTGCCACCCGACAGGGTACAAACTATGGCTACACCTTC
>TRBD2|.|TRBV18|TRBJ2-5
CASSTGTSGKETQYF
TGTGCCAGCTCAACCGGGACTAGCGGGAAAGAGACCCAGTACTTC
>.|.|TRBV30|TRBJ2-7
CAWSRRYEQYF
TGTGCCTGGAGTAGGCGCTACGAGCAGTACTTC
>.|once|TRBV30|TRBJ1-3
CAWSVTGIGNTIYF
TGTGCCTGGAGTGTAACAGGGATTGGAAACACCATATATTTT
>TRBD1|.|TRBV7-7|TRBJ2-2
CASSLEVYRGTGELFF
TGTGCCAGCAGCTTAGAGGTGTACAGGGGAACCGGGGAGCTGTTTTTT
>.|.|TRBV7-9|TRBJ1-2
CASSLLGAGIGYGYTF
TGTGCCAGCAGCTTATTGGGGGCAGGCATAGGCTATGGCTACACCTTC
>.|once|TRBV27|TRBJ2-7
CASRHRDAGEQYF
TGTGCCAGCAGACACAGGGATGCGGGCGAGCAGTACTTC
>TRBD2|.|TRBV4-3|TRBJ2-1
CASSQGFLIAGGEQFF
TGCGCCAGCAGCCAAGGGTTTTTAATAGCGGGAGGGGAGCAGTTCTTC
>.|.|TRBV30|TRBJ2-7
CAWSFERNYEQYF
TGTGCCTGGAGTTTCGAGAGGAACTACGAGCAGTACTTC
>TRBD1|.|TRBV6-5|TRBJ1-1
CATNRGLNTEAFF
TGTGCCACCAACAGGGGACTGAACACTGAAGCTTTCTTT
>TRBD1|.|TRBV11-2|TRBJ1-5
CASSPDRVSNQPQHF
TGTGCCAGCAGCCCCGACAGGGTTAGCAATCAGCCCCAGCATTTT
>.|.|TRBV5-4|TRBJ1-2
CASSLGLGEYGYTF
TGTGCCAGCAGCTTGGGGCTGGGGGAGTATGGCTACACCTTC